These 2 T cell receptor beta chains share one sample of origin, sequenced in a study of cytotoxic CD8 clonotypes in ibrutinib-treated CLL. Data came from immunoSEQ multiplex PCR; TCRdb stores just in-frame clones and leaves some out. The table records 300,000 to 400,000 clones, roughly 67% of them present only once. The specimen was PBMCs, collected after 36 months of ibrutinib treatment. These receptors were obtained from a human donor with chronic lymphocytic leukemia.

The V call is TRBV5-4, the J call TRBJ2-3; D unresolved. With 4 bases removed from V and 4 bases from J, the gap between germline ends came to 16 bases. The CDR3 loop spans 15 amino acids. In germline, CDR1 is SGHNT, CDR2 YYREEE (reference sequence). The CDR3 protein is CASSPDVGMADTQYF. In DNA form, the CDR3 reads TGTGCCAGCAGCCCGGACGTGGGGATGGCAGATACGCAGTATTTT.

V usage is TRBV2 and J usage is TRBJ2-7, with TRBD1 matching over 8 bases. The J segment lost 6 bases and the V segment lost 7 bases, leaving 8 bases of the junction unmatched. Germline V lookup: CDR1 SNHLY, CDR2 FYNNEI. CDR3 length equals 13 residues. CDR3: CASTGTGRGEQYF. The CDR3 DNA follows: TGTGCCAGCACCGGGACAGGTCGGGGCGAGCAGTACTTC.